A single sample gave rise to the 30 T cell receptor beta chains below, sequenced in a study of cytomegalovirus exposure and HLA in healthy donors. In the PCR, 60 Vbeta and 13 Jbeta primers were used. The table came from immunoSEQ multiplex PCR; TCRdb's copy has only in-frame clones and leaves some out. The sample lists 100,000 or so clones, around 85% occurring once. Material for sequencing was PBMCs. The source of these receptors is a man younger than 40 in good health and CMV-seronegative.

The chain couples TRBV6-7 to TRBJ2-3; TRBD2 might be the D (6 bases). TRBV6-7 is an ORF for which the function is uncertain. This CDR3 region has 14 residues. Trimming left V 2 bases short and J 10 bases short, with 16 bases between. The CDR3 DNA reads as TGTGCCAGCAGTTACAACCGGGACTGGGATGCGCAGTATTTT. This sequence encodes CASSYNRDWDAQYF.

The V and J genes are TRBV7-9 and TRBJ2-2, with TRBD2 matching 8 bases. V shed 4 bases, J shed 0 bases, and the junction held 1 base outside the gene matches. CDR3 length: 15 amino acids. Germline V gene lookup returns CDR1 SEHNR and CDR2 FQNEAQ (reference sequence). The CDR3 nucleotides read TGTGCCAGCAGCTCGGGGGGGCCGAACACCGGGGAGCTGTTTTTT. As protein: CASSSGGPNTGELFF.

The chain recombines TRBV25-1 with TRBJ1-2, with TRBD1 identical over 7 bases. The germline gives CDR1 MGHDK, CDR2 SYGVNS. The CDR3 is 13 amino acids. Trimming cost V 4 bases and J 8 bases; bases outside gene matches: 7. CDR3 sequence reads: CASSVQDRDGYTF. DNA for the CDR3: TGTGCCAGCAGTGTCCAAGACAGGGACGGCTACACCTTC.

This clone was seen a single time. The CDR3 nucleotides read TGTGCCAGCAGTCCCGGGACAACACTGGCCAGCCAGTACTTC. Translating it yields CASSPGTTLASQYF. The V and J genes are TRBV27 and TRBJ2-5, with D possibly matching TRBD1 (6 bases). Germline CDR1 reads MNHEY; CDR2 reads SMNVEV (reference sequence). Between the trimmed V and J ends, which lost 5 bases and 10 bases, there was a span of 20 bases. The length of the CDR3 is 14 residues.

As DNA, the CDR3 is TGTGCCAGCAGTTACCCCGGACAGGGCCCCTACGAGCAGTACTTC. This translates into CASSYPGQGPYEQYF. V gene TRBV6-5 combines with J gene TRBJ2-7, with 8 bases matching TRBD1. J was trimmed by 2 bases and V by 2 bases; bases with no gene match: 5. CDR3 size: 15 residues. Per germline, CDR1 MNHEY and CDR2 SVGAGI.

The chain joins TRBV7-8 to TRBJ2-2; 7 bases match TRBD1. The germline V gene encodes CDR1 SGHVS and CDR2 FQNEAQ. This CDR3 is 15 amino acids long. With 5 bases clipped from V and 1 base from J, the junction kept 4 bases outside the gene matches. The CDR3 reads CASSPGTVNTGELFF. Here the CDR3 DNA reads TGTGCCAGCAGCCCCGGGACAGTGAACACCGGGGAGCTGTTTTTT.

CDR3 residues: CASSDSRAGTYEQYF. DNA of the CDR3: TGTGCCAGCAGCGACTCTCGGGCGGGCACCTACGAGCAGTACTTC. The J gene is TRBJ2-7, the V gene TRBV5-6; D might be TRBD2 (5 bases). Germline V gene data show CDR1 as SGHDT and CDR2 as YYEEEE. The CDR3 sequence is 15 residues long. V was clipped by 4 bases and J by 2 bases, with 16 bases between them.

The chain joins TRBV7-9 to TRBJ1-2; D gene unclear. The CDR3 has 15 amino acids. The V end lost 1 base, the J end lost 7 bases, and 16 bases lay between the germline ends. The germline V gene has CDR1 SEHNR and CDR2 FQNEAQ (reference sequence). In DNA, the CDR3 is TGTGCCAGCAGCTTAGTCCGATACGAGGTCTCTGGCTACACCTTC. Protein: CASSLVRYEVSGYTF.

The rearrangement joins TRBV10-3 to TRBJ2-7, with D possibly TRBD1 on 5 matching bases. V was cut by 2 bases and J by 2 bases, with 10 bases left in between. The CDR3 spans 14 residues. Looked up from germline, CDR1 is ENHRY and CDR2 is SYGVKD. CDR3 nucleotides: TGTGCCATCAGTGAGCACGGCAGGGCCTACGAGCAGTACTTC. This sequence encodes CAISEHGRAYEQYF.

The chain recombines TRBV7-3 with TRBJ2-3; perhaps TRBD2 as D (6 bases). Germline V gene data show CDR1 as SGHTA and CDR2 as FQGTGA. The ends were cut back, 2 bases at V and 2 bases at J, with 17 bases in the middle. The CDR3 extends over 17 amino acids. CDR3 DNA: TGTGCCAGCAGCTTAGCGGTGGGGGGAACAGACACAGATACGCAGTATTTT. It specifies CASSLAVGGTDTDTQYF.

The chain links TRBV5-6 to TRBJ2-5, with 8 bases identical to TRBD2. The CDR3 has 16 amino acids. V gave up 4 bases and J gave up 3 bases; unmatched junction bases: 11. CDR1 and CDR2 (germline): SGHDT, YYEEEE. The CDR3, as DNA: TGTGCCAGCAGCCCCCGACTAGCGAGGTATAAAGAGACCCAGTACTTC. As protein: CASSPRLARYKETQYF. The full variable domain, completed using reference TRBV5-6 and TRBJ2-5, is DAGVTQSPTHLIKTRGQQVTLRCSPKSGHDTVSWYQQALGQGPQFIFQYYEEEERQRGNFPDRFSGHQFPNYSSELNVNALLLGDSALYLCASSPRLARYKETQYFGPGTRLLVL.

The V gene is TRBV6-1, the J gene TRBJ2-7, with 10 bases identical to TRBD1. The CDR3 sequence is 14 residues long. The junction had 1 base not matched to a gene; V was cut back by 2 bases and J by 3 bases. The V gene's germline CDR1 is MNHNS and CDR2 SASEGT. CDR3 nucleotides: TGTGCCAGCAGTGAACGGACAGGGGGCTACGAGCAGTACTTC. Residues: CASSERTGGYEQYF.

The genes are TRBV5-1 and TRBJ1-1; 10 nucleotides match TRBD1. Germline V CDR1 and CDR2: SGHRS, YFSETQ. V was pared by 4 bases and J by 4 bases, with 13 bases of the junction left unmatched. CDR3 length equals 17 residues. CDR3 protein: CASSRQGAQDGSTEAFF. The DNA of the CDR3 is TGCGCCAGCAGCAGACAGGGGGCGCAAGATGGGAGCACTGAAGCTTTCTTT.

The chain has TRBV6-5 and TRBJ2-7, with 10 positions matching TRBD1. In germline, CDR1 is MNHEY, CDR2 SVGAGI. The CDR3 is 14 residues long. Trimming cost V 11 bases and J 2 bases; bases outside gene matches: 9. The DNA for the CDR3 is TGTGCCGTCCGGGAGGACAGGGGGGCCTACGAGCAGTACTTC. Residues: CAVREDRGAYEQYF.

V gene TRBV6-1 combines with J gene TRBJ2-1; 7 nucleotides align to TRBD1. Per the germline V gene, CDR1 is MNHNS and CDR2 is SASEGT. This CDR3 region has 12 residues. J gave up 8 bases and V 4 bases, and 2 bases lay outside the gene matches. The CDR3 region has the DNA TGTGCCAGCAGTGTACAGGGGTATGAGCAGTTCTTC. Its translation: CASSVQGYEQFF.

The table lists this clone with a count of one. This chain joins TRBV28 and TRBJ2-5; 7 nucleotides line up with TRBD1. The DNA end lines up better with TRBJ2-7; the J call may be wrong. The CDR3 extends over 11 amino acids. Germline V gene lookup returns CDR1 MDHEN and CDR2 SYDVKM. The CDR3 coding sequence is TGTGCCAGCAGCTCAGGGGGCGAGCAGTACTTC. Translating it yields CASSSGGEQYF.

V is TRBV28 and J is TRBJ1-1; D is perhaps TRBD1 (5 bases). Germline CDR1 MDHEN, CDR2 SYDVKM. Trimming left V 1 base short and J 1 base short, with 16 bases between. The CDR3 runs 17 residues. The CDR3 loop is CASSLSRWGKENTEAFF. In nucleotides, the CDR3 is TGTGCCAGCAGTTTATCCCGGTGGGGCAAAGAGAACACTGAAGCTTTCTTT.

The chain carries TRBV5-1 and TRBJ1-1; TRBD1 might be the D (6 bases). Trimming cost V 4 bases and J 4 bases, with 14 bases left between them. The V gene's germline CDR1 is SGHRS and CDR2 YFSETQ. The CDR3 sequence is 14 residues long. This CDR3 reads CASSARGSGTEAFF. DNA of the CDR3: TGCGCCAGCAGCGCCAGGGGATCGGGCACTGAAGCTTTCTTT.

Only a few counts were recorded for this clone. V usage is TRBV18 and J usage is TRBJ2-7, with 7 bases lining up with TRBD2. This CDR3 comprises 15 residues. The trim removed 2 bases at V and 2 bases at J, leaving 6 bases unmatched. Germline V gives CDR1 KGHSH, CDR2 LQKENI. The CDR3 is CASSPGASGTYEQYF. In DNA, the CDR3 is TGTGCCAGCTCACCAGGCGCTAGCGGCACCTACGAGCAGTACTTC.

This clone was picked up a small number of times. For the CDR3, the DNA is TGCGCCAGCAGCCAATCCAGGGTAACTTTCTTT. Residues: CASSQSRVTFF. The rearrangement joins TRBV4-1 to TRBJ1-1; possible D gene TRBD1, 5 bases. This CDR3 is 11 amino acids long. V was shortened by 2 bases and J by 12 bases, with 10 bases between the two germline ends. The germline V gene has CDR1 MGHRA and CDR2 YSYEKL.

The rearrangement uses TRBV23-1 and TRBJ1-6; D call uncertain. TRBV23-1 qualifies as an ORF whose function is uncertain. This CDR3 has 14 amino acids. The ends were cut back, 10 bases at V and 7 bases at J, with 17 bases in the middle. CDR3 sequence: CAIRETNENSPLHF. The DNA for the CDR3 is TGCGCCATCCGTGAGACAAACGAGAATTCACCCCTCCACTTT.

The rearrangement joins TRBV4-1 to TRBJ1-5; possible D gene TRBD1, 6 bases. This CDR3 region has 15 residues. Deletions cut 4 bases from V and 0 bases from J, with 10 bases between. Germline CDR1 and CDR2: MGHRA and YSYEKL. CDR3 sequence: CASSPQGNSNQPQHF. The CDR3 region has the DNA TGCGCCAGCAGCCCTCAGGGGAATAGCAATCAGCCCCAGCATTTT.

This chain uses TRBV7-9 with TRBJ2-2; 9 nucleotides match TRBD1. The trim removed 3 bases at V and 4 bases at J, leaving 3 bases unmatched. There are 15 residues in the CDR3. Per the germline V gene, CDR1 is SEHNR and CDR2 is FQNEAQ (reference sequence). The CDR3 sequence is CASSFTGGGTGELFF. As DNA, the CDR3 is TGTGCCAGCAGCTTTACAGGGGGCGGCACCGGGGAGCTGTTTTTT.

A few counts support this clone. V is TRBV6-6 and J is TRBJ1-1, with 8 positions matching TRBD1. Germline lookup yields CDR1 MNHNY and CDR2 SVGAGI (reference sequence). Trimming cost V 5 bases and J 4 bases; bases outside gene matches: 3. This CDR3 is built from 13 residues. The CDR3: CASSGQGFTEAFF. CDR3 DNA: TGTGCCAGCAGTGGACAGGGATTCACTGAAGCTTTCTTT.

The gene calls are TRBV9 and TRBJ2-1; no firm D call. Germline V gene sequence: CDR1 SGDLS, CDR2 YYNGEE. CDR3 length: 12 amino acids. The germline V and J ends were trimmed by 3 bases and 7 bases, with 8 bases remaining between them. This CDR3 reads CASSAGTNEQFF. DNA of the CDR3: TGTGCCAGCAGCGCAGGTACAAATGAGCAGTTCTTC.

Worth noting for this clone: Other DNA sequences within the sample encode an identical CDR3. The CDR3 here is CASSLGQFYEQYF. In nucleotides, the CDR3 is TGTGCCAGCAGTTTGGGACAGTTCTACGAGCAGTACTTC. The chain recombines TRBV28 with TRBJ2-7; 7 bases map to TRBD1. The junction had 2 bases not matched to a gene; V was cut back by 3 bases and J by 3 bases. Germline CDR1 MDHEN, CDR2 SYDVKM. The CDR3 loop spans 13 amino acids.

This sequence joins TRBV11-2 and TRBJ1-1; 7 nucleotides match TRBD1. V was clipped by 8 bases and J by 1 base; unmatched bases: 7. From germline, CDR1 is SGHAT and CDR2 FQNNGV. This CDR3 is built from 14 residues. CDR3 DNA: TGTGCCAGCTCCGTGGGGGACAGGAACACTGAAGCTTTCTTT. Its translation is CASSVGDRNTEAFF.

The CDR3 DNA follows: TGTGCCAGCAGCAGGGACAGACGGGGTGGCTACACCTTC. It specifies CASSRDRRGGYTF. V usage is TRBV7-9 and J usage is TRBJ1-2; TRBD1 matches at 7 bases. The CDR3 extends over 13 amino acids. V lost 5 bases, J lost 7 bases, and 7 bases stayed unmatched. The germline CDR1 and CDR2 sequences are SEHNR and FQNEAQ (reference sequence).

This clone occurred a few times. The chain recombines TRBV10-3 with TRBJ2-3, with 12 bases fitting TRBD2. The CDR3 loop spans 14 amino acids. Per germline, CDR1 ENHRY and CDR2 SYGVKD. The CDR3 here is CASRLAGETDTQYF. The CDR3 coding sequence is TGTGCATCAAGACTAGCGGGGGAAACGGATACGCAGTATTTT.

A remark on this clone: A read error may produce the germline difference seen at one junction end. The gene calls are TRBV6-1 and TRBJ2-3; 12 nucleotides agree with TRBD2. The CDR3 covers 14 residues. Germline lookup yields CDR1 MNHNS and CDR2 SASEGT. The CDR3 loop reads CAGRTSGGTDTQYF. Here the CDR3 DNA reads TGTGCCGGCAGGACTAGCGGGGGCACAGATACGCAGTATTTT.